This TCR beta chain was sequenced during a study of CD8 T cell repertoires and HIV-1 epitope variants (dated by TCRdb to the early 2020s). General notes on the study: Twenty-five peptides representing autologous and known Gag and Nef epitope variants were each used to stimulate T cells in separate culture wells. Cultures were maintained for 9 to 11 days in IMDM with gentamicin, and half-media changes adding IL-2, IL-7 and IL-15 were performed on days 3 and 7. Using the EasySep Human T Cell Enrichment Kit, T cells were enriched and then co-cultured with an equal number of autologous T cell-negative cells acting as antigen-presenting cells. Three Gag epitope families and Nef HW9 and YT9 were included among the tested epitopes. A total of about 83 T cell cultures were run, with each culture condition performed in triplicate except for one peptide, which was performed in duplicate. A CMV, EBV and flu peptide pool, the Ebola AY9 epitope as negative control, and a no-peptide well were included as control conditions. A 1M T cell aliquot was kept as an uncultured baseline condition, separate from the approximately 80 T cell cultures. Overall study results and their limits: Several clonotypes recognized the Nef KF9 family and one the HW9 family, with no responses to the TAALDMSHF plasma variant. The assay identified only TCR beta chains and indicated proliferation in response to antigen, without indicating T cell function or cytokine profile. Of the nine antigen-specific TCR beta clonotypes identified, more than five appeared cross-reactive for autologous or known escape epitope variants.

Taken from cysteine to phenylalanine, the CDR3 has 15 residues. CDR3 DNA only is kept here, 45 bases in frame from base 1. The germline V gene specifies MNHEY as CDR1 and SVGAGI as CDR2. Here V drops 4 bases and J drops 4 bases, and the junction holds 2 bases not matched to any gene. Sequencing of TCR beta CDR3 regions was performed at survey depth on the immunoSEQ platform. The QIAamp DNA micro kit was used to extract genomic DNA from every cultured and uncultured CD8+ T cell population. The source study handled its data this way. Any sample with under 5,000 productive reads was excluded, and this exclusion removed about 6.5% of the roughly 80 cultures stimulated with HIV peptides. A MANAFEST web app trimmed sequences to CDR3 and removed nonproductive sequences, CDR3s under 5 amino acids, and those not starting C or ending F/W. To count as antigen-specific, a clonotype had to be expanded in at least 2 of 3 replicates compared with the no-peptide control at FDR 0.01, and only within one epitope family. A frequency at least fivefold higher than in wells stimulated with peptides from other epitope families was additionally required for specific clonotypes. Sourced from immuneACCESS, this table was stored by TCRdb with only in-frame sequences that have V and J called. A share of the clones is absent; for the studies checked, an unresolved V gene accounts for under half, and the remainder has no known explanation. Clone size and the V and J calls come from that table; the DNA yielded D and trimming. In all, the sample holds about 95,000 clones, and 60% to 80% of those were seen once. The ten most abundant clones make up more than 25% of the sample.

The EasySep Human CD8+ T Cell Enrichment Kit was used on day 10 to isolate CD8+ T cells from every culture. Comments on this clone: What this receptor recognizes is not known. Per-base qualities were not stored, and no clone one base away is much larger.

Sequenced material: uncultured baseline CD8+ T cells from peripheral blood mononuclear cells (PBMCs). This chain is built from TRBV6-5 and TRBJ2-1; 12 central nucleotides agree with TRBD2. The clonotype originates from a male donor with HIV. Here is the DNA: TGTGCCAGCAGTTGGACTAGCGGGATGTACAATGAGCAGTTCTTC. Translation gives CASSWTSGMYNEQFF.